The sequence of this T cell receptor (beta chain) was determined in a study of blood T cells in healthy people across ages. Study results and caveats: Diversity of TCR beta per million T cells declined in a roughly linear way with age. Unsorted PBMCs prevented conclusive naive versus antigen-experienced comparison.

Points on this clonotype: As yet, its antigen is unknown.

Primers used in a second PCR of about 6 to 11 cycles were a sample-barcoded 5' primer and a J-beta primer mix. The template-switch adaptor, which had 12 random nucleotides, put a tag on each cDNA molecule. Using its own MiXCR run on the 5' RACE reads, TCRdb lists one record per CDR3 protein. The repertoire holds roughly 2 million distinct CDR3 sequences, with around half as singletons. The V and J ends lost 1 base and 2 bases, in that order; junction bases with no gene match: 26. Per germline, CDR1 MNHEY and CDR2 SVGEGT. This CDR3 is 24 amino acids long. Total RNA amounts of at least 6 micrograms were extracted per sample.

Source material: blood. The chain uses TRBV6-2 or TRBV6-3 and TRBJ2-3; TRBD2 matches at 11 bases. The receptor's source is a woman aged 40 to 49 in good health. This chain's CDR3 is CASSYFVSGGAVDHRDHNTDTQYF. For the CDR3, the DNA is TGTGCCAGCAGTTACTTTGTTAGCGGGGGGGCAGTGGACCACCGGGACCATAACACAGATACGCAGTATTTT.